The T cell receptor beta chain under discussion was sequenced for a study of blood T cell repertoires in COVID-19. The V gene's germline CDR1 is LNHDA and CDR2 SQIVND (reference sequence). V shed 3 bases and J 4 bases; nucleotides not matched to a gene: 6. The CDR3 runs 15 residues. Sequencing was performed with immunoSEQ multiplex PCR; in TCRdb, only in-frame clones are kept and a portion is missing. This sample has 250,000 to 300,000 clones, with 85% to 90% found just once. This chain joins TRBV19 and TRBJ2-5, with 9 bases aligning to TRBD2. Sequences were obtained from peripheral blood. This clonotype was sampled from a man younger than 35 with active or convalescent COVID-19. CDR3 loop: CASSIGAGGSETQYF. The CDR3 region has the DNA TGTGCCAGTAGTATCGGCGCGGGAGGGTCAGAGACCCAGTACTTC.